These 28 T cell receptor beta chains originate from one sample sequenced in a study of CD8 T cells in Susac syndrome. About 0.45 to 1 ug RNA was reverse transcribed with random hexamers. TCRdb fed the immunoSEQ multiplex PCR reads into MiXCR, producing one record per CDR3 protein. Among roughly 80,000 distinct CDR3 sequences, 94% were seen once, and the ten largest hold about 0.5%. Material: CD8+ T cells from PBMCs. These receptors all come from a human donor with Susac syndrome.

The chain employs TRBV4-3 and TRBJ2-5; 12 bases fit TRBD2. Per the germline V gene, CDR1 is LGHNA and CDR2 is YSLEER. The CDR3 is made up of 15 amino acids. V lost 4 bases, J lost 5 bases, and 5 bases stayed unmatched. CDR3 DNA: TGCGCCAGCAGCCGGAGAACTAGCGGGGGGGAGACCCAGTACTTC. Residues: CASSRRTSGGETQYF.

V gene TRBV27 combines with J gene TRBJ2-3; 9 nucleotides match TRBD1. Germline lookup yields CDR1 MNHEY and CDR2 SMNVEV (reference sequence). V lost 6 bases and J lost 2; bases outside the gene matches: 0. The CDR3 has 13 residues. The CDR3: CASRQGATDTQYF. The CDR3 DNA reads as TGTGCCAGCAGACAGGGGGCCACAGATACGCAGTATTTT.

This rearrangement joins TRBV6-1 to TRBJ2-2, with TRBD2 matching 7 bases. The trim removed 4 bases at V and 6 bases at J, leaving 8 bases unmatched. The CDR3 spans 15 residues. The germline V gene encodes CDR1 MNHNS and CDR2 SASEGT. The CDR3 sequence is CASSVDPGRAGELFF. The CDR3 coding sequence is TGTGCCAGCAGTGTTGATCCAGGGAGGGCCGGGGAGCTGTTTTTT.

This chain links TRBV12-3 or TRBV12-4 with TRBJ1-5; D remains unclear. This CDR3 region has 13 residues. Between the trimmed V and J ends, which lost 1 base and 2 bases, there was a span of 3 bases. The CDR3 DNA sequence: TGTGCCAGCAGTTTAGGCCGCAATCAGCCCCAGCATTTT. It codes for CASSLGRNQPQHF.

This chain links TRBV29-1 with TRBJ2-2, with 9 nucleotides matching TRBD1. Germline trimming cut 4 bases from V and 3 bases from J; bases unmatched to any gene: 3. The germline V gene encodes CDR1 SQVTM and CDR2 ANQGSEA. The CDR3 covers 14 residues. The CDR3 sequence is CSVVDRGDTGELFF. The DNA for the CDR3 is TGCAGCGTTGTCGACAGGGGGGACACCGGGGAGCTGTTTTTT.

Here the CDR3 reads CSARDRGTGLVDTEAFF. CDR3 nucleotide sequence: TGCAGTGCTAGAGATCGGGGGACAGGGCTCGTGGACACTGAAGCTTTCTTT. This chain uses TRBV20-1 with TRBJ1-1, with 9 bases matching TRBD1. Looked up from germline, CDR1 is DFQATT and CDR2 is SNEGSKA (reference sequence). J gave up 3 bases and V 0 bases, and 11 bases lay outside the gene matches. This CDR3 spans 17 amino acids.

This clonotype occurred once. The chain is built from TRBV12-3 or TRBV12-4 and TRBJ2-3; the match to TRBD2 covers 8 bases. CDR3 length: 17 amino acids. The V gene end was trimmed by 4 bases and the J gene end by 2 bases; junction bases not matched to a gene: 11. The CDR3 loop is CASSWSGGRPHTDTQYF. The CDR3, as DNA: TGTGCCAGCAGTTGGTCGGGGGGGAGGCCCCACACAGATACGCAGTATTTT.

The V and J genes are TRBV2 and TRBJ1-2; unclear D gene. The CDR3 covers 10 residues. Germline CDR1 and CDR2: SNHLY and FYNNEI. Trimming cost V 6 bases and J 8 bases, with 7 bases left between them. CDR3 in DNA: TGTGCCAGCAGAGCCCAGGGCTACACCTTC. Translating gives CASRAQGYTF.

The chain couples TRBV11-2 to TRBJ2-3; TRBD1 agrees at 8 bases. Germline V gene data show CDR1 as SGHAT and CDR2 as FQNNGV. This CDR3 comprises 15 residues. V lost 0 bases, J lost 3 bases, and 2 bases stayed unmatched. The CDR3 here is CASSLDRGRTDTQYF. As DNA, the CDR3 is TGTGCCAGCAGCTTAGACAGGGGGCGGACAGATACGCAGTATTTT.

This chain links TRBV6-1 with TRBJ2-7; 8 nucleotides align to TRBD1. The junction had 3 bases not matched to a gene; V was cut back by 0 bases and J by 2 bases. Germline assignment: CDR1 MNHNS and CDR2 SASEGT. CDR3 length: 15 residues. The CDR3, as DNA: TGTGCCAGCAGTGAAGCGCCGGACAGGGCCTACGAGCAGTACTTC. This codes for CASSEAPDRAYEQYF.

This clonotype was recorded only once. CDR3 bases: TGTGCCAGCAGTGACTCTAGGGCTGGGGCCAACGTCCTGACTTTC. Amino acid sequence: CASSDSRAGANVLTF. V is TRBV6-4 and J is TRBJ2-6; D gene unclear. The CDR3 runs 15 residues. CDR1 and CDR2 (germline): MRHNA, SNTAGT. The V end lost 0 bases, the J end lost 2 bases, and 5 bases lay between the germline ends.

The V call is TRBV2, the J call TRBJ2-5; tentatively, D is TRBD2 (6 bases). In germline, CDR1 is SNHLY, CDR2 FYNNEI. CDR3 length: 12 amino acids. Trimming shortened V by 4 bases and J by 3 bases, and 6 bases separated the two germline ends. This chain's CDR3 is CASSAGEETQYF. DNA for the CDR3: TGTGCCAGCAGTGCGGGGGAAGAGACCCAGTACTTC.

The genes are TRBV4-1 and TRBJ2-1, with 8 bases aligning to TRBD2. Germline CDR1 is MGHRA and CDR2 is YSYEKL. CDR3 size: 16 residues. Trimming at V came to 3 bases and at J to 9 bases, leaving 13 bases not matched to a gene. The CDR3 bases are TGCGCCAGCAGCCAGAGGGGCCGGGGGGGCCTTGGTGAGCAGTTCTTC. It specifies CASSQRGRGGLGEQFF.

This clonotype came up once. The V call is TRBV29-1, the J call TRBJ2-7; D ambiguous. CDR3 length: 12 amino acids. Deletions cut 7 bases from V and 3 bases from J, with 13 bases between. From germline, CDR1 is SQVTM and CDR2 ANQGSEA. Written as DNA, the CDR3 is TGCAGCGCGGGTCGGGTTGGCTACGAGCAGTACTTC. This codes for CSAGRVGYEQYF.

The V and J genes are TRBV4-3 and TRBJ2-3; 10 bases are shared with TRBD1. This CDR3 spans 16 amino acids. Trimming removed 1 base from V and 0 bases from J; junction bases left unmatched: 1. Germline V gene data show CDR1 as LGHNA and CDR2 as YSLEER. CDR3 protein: CASSQGTGGSTDTQYF. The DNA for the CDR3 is TGCGCCAGCAGCCAAGGGACAGGGGGTAGCACAGATACGCAGTATTTT.

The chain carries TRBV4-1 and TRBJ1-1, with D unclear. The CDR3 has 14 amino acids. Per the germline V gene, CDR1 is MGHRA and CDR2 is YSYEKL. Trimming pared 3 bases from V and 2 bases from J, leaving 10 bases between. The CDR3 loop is CASSHASLNTEAFF. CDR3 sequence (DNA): TGCGCCAGCAGCCACGCCAGCCTTAACACTGAAGCTTTCTTT.

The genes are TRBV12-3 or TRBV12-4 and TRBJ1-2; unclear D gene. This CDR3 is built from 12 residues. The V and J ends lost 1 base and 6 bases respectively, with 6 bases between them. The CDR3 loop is CASSLGANGYTF. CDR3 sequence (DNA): TGTGCCAGCAGTTTAGGTGCGAATGGCTACACCTTC.

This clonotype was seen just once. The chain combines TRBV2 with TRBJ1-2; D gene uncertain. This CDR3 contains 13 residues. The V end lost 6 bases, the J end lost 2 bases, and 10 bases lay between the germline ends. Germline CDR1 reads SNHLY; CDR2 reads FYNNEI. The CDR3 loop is CASRLTSNYGYTF. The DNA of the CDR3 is TGTGCCAGCAGACTGACATCAAACTATGGCTACACCTTC.

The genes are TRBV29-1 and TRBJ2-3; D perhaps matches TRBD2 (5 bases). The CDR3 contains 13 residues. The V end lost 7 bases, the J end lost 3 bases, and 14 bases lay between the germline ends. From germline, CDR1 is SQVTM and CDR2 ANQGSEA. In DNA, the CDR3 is TGCAGCGCCACCGTTCCGGGGACAGATACGCAGTATTTT. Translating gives CSATVPGTDTQYF.

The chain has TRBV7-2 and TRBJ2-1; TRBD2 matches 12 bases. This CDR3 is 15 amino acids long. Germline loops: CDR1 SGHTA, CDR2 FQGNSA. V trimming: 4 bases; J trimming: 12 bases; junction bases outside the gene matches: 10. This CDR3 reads CASSSSGGGPRRQFF. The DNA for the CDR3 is TGTGCCAGCAGCTCTAGCGGGGGGGGCCCTCGAAGGCAGTTCTTC.

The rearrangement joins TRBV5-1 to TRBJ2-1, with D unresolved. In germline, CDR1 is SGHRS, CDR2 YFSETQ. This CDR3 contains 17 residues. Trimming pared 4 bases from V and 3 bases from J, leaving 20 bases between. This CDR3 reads CASSRLGSVESYNEQFF. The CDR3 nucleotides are TGCGCCAGCAGCCGCCTTGGTTCCGTGGAGAGCTACAATGAGCAGTTCTTC.

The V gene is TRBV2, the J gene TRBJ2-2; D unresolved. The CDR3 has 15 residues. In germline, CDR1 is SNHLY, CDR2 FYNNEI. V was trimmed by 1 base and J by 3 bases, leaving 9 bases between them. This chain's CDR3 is CASSEVGIDTGELFF. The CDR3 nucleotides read TGTGCCAGCAGTGAAGTGGGGATTGACACCGGGGAGCTGTTTTTT.

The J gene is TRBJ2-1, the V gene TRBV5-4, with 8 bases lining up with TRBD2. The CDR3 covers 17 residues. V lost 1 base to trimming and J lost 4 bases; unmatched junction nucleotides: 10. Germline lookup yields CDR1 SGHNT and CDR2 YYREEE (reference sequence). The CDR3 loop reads CASSLRPSGGKYNEQFF. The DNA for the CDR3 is TGTGCCAGCAGCTTGAGGCCAAGCGGGGGAAAATACAATGAGCAGTTCTTC.

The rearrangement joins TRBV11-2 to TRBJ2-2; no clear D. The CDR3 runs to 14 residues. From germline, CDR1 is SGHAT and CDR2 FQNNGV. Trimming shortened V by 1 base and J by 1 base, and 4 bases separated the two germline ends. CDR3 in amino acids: CASSLVRNTGELFF. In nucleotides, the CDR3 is TGTGCCAGCAGCTTAGTCAGGAACACCGGGGAGCTGTTTTTT.

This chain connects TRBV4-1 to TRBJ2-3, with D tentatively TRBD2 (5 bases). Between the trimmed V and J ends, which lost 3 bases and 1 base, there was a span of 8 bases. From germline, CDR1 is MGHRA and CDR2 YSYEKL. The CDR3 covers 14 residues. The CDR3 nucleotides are TGCGCCAGCAGCCAGGGAGAGGGCACAGATACGCAGTATTTT. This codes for CASSQGEGTDTQYF.

As DNA, the CDR3 is TGCGCCAGCAGCTTGGGGACGAGTGAAGCTTTCTTT. It yields the protein CASSLGTSEAFF. The genes are TRBV5-1 and TRBJ1-1; D gene ambiguous. Germline V lookup: CDR1 SGHRS, CDR2 YFSETQ. The germline V and J ends were trimmed by 0 bases and 7 bases, with 7 bases remaining between them. CDR3 length equals 12 residues.

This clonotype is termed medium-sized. CDR3: CASSLYFDGEFYEQYF. Here the CDR3 DNA reads TGTGCCAGCAGCCTTTATTTTGACGGCGAATTCTACGAGCAGTACTTC. This chain connects TRBV6-4 to TRBJ2-7; D is uncertain. Trimming took off 6 bases at V and 3 bases at J, with 21 bases between the two ends. CDR3 size: 16 residues. CDR1 MRHNA and CDR2 SNTAGT come from the germline V gene.

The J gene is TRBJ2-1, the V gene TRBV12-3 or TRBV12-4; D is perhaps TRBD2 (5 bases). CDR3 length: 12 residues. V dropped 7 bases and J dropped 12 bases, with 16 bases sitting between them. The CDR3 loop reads CASTASGIAQFF. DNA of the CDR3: TGTGCCAGCACCGCGTCGGGGATAGCGCAGTTCTTC.